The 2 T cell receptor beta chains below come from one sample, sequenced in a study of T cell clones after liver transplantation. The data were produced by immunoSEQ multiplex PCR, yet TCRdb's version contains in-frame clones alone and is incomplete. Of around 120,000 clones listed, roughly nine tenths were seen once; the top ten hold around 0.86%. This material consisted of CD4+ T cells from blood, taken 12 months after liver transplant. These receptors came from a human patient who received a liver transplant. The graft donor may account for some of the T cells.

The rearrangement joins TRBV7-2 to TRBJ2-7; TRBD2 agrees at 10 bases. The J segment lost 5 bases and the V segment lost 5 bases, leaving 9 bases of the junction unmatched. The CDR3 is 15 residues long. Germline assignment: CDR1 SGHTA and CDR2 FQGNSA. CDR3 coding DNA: TGTGCCAGCAGCGCAACGGGACTAGCGATCGACGAGCAGTACTTC. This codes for CASSATGLAIDEQYF.

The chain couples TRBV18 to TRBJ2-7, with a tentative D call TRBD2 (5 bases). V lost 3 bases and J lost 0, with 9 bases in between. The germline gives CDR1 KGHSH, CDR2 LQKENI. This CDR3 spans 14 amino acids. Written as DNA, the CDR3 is TGTGCCAGCTCACCGAGGGAGAACTCCTACGAGCAGTACTTC. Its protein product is CASSPRENSYEQYF.